Described below is a single TCR beta chain sequence and its context. Its cognate antigen is unknown. The data were obtained in a study of cytomegalovirus exposure and HLA in healthy donors. Looking at the study overall: In an early release, HLA-typed donors contributed approximately 80 million unique TCR sequences. The study, taken as a whole, reports: Researchers reported in a later analysis that common viral pathogens appeared linked to several top clusters. Presence/absence analyses assumed roughly uniform sequencing depth across donors, which may not hold.

PCR amplification relied on 60 Vbeta primers (plus 13 Jbeta primers). Method: immunoSEQ multiplex PCR; TCRdb's copy keeps in-frame clones and lacks some. The table shows approximately 97,000 clones, with about 74% occurring only once. J gave up 7 bases and V 2 bases, and 6 bases lay outside the gene matches. Per germline, CDR1 GTSNPN and CDR2 SVGIG (reference sequence). This CDR3 contains 14 residues. Nominally healthy donors provided the samples, though records likely missed some immune exposures. The chain carries TRBV30 and TRBJ2-7, with TRBD2 matching over 12 bases. The TCR originated in a male donor in good health and CMV-seropositive. Sequenced material: PBMCs. The DNA of the CDR3 is TGTGCCTGGAGTCCTCTAGCGGGAGGGGGAGAGCAGTACTTC. Encoded protein: CAWSPLAGGGEQYF. The variable domain in full, completed from reference TRBV30 and TRBJ2-7, reads SQTIHQWPATLVQPVGSPLSLECTVEGTSNPNLYWYRQAAGRGLQLLFYSVGIGQISSEVPQNLSASRPQDRQFILSSKKLLLSDSGFYLCAWSPLAGGGEQYFGPGTRLTVT.